The source of this TCR beta chain is a study of T-cell memory formation after mild COVID-19 (dated by TCRdb to the early 2020s). A note on the overall study: TCR sequence clusters from the two donors were largely donor specific. In two donors, T-cell clones that expanded and contracted after mild COVID-19 were followed by sequencing TCRalpha and TCRbeta repertoires longitudinally. The cohort comprised two young, previously healthy adult volunteers, one female and one male. Results the study describes overall, beyond this receptor: Some responding clones were found in pre-infection memory, which suggests that pre-existing cross-reactive memory T cells took part in the SARS-CoV-2 response. Contracting CD4+ clones were found mainly in CM and EM memory subsets, while CD8+ clones were enriched in EMRA. The study included only two mild cases, and larger cohorts that include severe cases with pre-infection samples were judged to be necessary. SARS-CoV-2 specificity was not confirmed for the second-wave clones peaking on day 37. From day 15 to 85, contracting clones showed balanced CD4/CD8 phenotypes, whereas a second wave of clones that expanded from day 15 to 37 leaned towards CD4+.

There are 17 amino acids in the CDR3, from cysteine to phenylalanine inclusive. Of the read, only the CDR3 DNA is kept; its 51 bases are in frame from base 1. According to the germline V gene, CDR1 reads LGHNT and CDR2 reads FRNRAP. V lost 1 base and J lost 4 bases, and the count of bases not matched to a germline gene is 10. Details on this clonotype: Its antigen target is currently unknown. Base-call qualities are not available, and no considerably larger clone is one nucleotide away.

PBMCs were isolated by Ficoll-Paque density gradient centrifugation. The listed sequencing device is Illumina NovaSeq 6000. TCRalpha and TCRbeta cDNA libraries were constructed by 5'RACE with constant-segment primers, with sample barcodes and unique molecular identifiers being introduced. Trizol reagent was used to extract RNA from every sample. The libraries were amplified in two PCR steps, and the second step added a second sample barcode and Illumina TruSeq adapters. Libraries were sequenced on an Illumina NovaSeq with 2 x 150 bp paired-end reads. The original methods were these. Reads were demultiplexed and collapsed into UMI-guided consensus sequences with migec v1.2.7. Using mixcr v2.1.11, UMI consensuses were aligned to TRA and TRB V and J templates and then assembled into clonotypes. Clonotypes were classified as expanded or contracted when called significant by both edgeR and NoisET, with noise models trained on biological replicates. For edgeR calls, a false discovery rate-adjusted p below 0.01 and a log2 fold-change threshold of 1 were applied. As an exploratory analysis of dynamics, max-normalized trajectories of the 1000 most abundant clonotypes were examined with PCA combined with hierarchical clustering. Separately sequenced CD4+ and CD8+ repertoires were used to assign a CD4 or CD8 phenotype to each responding clone. Using fastp at Q25 and MiXCR, TCRdb reprocessed the public reads and kept productive beta chains. Each record represents a unique CDR3 protein, reported with the most common genes and DNA among its rows. What appears here as the V and J calls and clone size reflects TCRdb's work, not the paper's. The sample table holds more than 150,000 distinct CDR3 sequences, of which about 18% were seen once. Clones ranked in the top ten supply roughly 3.8% of the sample.

Source material: PBMCs or a T cell subset sorted from them (not recorded which). The sequence links TRBV12-5 to TRBJ1-5; 7 central nucleotides agree with TRBD1. This receptor was identified in a man aged 18 to 29 who had mild COVID-19 (a few samples of this study predate the infection). The sample titles of this study are shuffled in the database, so cell type and time point are left out; the donor was told from shared clones. In nucleotides, the sequence is TGTGCTAGTGGTTTGGGACGACAGGGAGACTCGAATCAGCCCCAGCATTTT. It is translated as CASGLGRQGDSNQPQHF. The full variable domain, completed from the reference TRBV12-5 and TRBJ1-5 proteins outside the CDR3, reads DARVTQTPRHKVTEMGQEVTMRCQPILGHNTVFWYRQTMMQGLELLAYFRNRAPLDDSGMPKDRFSAEMPDATLATLKIQPSEPRDSAVYFCASGLGRQGDSNQPQHFGDGTRLSIL.